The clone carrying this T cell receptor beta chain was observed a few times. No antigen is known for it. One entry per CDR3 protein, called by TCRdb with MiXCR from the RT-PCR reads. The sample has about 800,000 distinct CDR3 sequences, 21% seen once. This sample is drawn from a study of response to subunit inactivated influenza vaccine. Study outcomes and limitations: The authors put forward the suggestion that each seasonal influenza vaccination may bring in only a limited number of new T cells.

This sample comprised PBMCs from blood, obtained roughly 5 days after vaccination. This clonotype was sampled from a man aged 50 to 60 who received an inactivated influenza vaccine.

CDR3 region: CASSLAGGREAFF. The DNA for the CDR3 is TGTGCCAGCAGCCTTGCAGGGGGCCGTGAAGCTTTCTTT. The rearrangement links TRBV7-8 to TRBJ1-1; the match to TRBD1 covers 8 bases. Germline values: CDR1 SGHVS, CDR2 FQNEAQ. The CDR3 has 13 residues. The trim removed 5 bases at V and 7 bases at J, leaving 6 bases unmatched.